This T cell receptor beta chain was documented in a study of blood T cell repertoires in COVID-19. Here immunoSEQ multiplex PCR was the method, and the copy in TCRdb shows in-frame clones only, minus some. The table records a few hundred thousand clones, about 90% of them present only once. Germline V gene data show CDR1 as SGHRS and CDR2 as YFSETQ. Trimming took 5 bases from V and 7 from J; bases not matched to a gene: 13. The length of the CDR3 is 17 residues. The clonotype was recovered from a woman aged 18 to 35 with acute COVID-19. J is TRBJ1-4 and V is TRBV5-1, with 11 bases lining up with TRBD1. The sequencing sample was made of PBMCs or T cells enriched from blood (not recorded which). This CDR3 is CASSSGQGAYQGEKLFF. In DNA form, the CDR3 reads TGCGCCAGCAGTTCCGGACAGGGGGCTTATCAGGGTGAAAAACTGTTTTTT.